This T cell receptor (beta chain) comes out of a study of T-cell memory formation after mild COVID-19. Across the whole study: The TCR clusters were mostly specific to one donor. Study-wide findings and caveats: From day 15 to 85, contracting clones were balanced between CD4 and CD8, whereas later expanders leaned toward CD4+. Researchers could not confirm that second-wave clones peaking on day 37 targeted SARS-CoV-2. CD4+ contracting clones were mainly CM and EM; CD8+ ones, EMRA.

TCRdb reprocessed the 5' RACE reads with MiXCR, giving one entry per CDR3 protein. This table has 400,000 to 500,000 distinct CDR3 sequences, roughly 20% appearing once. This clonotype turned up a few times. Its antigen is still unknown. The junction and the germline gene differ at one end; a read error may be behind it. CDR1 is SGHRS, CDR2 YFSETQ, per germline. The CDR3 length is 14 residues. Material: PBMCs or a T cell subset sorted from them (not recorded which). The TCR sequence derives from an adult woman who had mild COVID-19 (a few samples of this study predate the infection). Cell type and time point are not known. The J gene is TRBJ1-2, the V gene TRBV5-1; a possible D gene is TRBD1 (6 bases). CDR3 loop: CASSLDSPSYGYTF. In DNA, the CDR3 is TGCGCCAGCAGTTTGGACAGCCCTTCCTATGGCTACACCTTC.